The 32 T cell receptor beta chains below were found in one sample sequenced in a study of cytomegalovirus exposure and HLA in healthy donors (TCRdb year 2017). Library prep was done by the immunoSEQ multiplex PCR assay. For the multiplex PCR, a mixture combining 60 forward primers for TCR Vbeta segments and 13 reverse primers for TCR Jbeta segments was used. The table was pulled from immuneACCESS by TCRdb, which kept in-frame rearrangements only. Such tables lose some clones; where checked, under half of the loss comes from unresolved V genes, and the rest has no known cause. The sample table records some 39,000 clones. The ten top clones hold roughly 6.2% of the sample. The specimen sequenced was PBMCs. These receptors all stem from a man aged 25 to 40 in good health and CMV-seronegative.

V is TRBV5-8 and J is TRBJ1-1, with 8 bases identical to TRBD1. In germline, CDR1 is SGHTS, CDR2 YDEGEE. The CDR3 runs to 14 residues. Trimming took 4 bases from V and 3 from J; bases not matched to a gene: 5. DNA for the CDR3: TGTGCCAGCAGCCTGACAGGGGTGTACACTGAAGCTTTCTTT. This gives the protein CASSLTGVYTEAFF.

DNA for the CDR3: TGTGCCAGCAGTTACGGGCAGAATTCCTACGAGCAGTACTTC. Translation: CASSYGQNSYEQYF. V and J are TRBV6-5 and TRBJ2-7; unclear D gene. Trimming shortened V by 2 bases and J by 1 base, and 9 bases separated the two germline ends. Germline V lookup: CDR1 MNHEY, CDR2 SVGAGI. CDR3 size: 14 residues.

CDR3 region: CASSLATGLETQYF. The CDR3 bases are TGCGCCAGCAGCTTGGCAACGGGATTAGAGACCCAGTACTTC. The gene calls are TRBV5-1 and TRBJ2-5; D possibly corresponds to TRBD2 (5 bases). The CDR3 length is 14 residues. Per the germline V gene, CDR1 is SGHRS and CDR2 is YFSETQ. The germline V and J ends were trimmed by 0 bases and 4 bases, with 10 bases remaining between them.

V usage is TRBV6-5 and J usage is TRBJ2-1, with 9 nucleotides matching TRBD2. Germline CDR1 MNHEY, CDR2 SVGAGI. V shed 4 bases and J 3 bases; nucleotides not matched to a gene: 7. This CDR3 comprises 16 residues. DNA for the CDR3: TGTGCCAGCAGTTCAATGGGACTAGCCGTCTACAATGAGCAGTTCTTC. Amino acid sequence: CASSSMGLAVYNEQFF.

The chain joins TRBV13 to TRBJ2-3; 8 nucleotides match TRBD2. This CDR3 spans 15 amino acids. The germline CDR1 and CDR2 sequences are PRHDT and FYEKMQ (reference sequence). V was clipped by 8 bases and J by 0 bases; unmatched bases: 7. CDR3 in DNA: TGTGCCAGCTCACTAGCGGAACCTAGCACAGATACGCAGTATTTT. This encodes CASSLAEPSTDTQYF.

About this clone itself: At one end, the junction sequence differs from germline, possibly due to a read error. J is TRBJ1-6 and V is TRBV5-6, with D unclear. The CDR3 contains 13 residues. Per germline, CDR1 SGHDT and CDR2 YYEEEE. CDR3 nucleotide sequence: TGTGCCAGCAGCTTGGCCTCTCAGTCTCCCCTCCCCTTT. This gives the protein CASSLASQSPLPF.

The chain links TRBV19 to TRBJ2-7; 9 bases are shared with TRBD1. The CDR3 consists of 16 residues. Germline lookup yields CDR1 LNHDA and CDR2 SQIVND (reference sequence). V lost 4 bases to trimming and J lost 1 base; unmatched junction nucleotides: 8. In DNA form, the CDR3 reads TGTGCCAGTAGTAGGGCCCGGGGACAGGGTTCCTACGAGCAGTACTTC. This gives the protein CASSRARGQGSYEQYF.

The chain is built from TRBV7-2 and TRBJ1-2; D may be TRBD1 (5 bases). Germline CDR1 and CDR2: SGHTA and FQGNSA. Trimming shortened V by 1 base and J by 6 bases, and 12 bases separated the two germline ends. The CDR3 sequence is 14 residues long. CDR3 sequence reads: CASSLVWGGDGYTF. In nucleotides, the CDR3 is TGTGCCAGCAGCTTAGTATGGGGGGGTGATGGCTACACCTTC.

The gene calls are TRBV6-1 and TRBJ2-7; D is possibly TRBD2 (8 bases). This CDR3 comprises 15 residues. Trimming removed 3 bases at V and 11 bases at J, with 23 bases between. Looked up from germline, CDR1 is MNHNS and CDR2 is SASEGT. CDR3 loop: CASSELQGPGGVEYF. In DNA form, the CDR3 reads TGTGCCAGCAGTGAGCTACAGGGGCCGGGGGGGGTGGAGTACTTC.

CDR3: CASSAAGDIGNTIYF. The CDR3 nucleotides are TGTGCCAGCAGCGCCGCAGGGGATATTGGAAACACCATATATTTT. The chain is built from TRBV9 and TRBJ1-3; D might be TRBD1 (6 bases). CDR1 SGDLS and CDR2 YYNGEE come from the germline V gene. Trimming shortened V by 3 bases and J by 3 bases, and 13 bases separated the two germline ends. This CDR3 region has 15 residues.

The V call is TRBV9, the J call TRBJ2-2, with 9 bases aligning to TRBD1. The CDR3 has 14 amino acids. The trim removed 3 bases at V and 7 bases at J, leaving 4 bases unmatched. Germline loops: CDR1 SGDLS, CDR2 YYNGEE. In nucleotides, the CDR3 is TGTGCCAGCAGCGCCAGGACAGGGGTCGGGGAGCTGTTTTTT. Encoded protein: CASSARTGVGELFF.

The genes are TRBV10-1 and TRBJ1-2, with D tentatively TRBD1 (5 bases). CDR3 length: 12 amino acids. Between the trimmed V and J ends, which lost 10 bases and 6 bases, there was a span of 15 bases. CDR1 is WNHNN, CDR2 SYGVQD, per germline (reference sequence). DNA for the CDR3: TGCGCCACCTATACAGGCGGGAATGGCTACACCTTC. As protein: CATYTGGNGYTF.

The CDR3, as DNA: TGTGCCATCAGGGGGAGACAGGGTCACGAGCAGTACTTC. As protein: CAIRGRQGHEQYF. The chain is built from TRBV10-3 and TRBJ2-7, with TRBD1 matching 7 bases. This CDR3 region has 13 residues. Germline V gene data show CDR1 as ENHRY and CDR2 as SYGVKD. Trimming cost V 6 bases and J 5 bases; bases outside gene matches: 7.

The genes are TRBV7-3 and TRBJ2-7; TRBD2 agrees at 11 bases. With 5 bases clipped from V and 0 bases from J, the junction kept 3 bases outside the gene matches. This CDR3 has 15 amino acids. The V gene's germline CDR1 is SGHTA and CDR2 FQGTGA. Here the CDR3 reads CASSPSGGSSYEQYF. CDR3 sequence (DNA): TGTGCCAGCAGCCCTAGCGGGGGGAGCTCCTACGAGCAGTACTTC. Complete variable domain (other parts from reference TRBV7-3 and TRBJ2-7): GAGVSQTPSNKVTEKGKYVELRCDPISGHTALYWYRQSLGQGPEFLIYFQGTGAADDSGLPNDRFFAVRPEGSVSTLKIQRTERGDSAVYLCASSPSGGSSYEQYFGPGTRLTVT.

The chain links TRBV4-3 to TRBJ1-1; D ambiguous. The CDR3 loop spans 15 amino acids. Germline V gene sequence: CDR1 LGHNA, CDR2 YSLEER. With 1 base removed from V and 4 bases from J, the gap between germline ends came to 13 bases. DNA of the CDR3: TGCGCCAGCAGCCAAGCCTTAAACCGGGGCACTGAAGCTTTCTTT. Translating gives CASSQALNRGTEAFF.

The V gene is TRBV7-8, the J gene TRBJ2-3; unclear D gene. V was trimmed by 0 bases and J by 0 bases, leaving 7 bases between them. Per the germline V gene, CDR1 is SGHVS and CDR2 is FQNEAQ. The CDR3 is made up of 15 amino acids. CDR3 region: CASSLAPESTDTQYF. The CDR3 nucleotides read TGTGCCAGCAGCTTAGCCCCGGAGAGCACAGATACGCAGTATTTT. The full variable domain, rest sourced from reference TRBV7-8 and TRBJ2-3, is GAGVSQSPRYKVAKRGQDVALRCDPISGHVSLFWYQQALGQGPEFLTYFQNEAQLDKSGLPSDRFFAERPEGSVSTLKIQRTQQEDSAVYLCASSLAPESTDTQYFGPGTRLTVL.

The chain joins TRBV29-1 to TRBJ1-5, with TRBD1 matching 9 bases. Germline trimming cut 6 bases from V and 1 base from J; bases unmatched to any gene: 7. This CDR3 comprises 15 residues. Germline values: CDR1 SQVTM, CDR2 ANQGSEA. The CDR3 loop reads CSVAPTGGSNQPQHF. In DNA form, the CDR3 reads TGCAGCGTCGCCCCGACAGGGGGAAGCAATCAGCCCCAGCATTTT.

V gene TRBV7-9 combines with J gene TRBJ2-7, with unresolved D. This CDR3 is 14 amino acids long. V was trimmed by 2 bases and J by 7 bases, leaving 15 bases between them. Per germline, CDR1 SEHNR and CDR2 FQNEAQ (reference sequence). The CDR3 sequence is CASSLSQISGEQYF. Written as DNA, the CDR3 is TGTGCCAGCAGCTTATCTCAAATTTCGGGTGAGCAGTACTTC.

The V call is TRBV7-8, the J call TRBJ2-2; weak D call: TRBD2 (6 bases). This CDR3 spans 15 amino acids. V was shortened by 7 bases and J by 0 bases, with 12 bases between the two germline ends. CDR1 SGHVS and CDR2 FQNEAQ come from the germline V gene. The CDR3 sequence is CASTKTGANTGELFF. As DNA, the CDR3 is TGTGCCAGCACCAAAACGGGGGCGAACACCGGGGAGCTGTTTTTT.

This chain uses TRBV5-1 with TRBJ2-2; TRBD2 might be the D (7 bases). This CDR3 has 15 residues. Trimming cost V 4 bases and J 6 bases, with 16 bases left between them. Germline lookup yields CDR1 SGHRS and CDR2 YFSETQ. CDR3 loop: CASSRRGGAAGELFF. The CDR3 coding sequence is TGCGCCAGCAGCCGCAGAGGGGGGGCTGCCGGGGAGCTGTTTTTT.

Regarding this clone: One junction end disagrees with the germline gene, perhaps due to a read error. The CDR3 DNA follows: TGTGCCAGCAGCCAAGGGACTCCGAGCTCCGACAATGAGCAGTTCTTC. This codes for CASSQGTPSSDNEQFF. The rearrangement joins TRBV4-2 to TRBJ2-1; the D gene is possibly TRBD2 (5 bases). The CDR3 contains 16 residues. Germline CDR1 LGHNA, CDR2 YNFKEQ.

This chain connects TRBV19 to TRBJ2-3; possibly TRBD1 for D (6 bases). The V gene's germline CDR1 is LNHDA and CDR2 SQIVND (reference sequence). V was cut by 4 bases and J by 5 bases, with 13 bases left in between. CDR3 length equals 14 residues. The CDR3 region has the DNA TGTGCCAGTAGTAGCAGGGGCTTAGGAGATACGCAGTATTTT. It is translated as CASSSRGLGDTQYF.

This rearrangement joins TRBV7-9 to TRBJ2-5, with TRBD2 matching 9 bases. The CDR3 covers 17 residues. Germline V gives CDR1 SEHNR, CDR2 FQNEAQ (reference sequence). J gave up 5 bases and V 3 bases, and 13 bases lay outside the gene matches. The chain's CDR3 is CASSLAHIAGVSETQYF. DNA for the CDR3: TGTGCCAGCAGCTTGGCCCACATAGCGGGAGTATCCGAGACCCAGTACTTC.

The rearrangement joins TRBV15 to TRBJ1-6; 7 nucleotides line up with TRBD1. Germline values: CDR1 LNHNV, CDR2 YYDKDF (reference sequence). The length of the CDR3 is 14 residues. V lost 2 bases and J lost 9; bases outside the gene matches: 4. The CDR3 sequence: CATSRPQGGSPLHF. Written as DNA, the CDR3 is TGTGCCACCAGCAGACCTCAGGGGGGTTCACCCCTCCACTTT. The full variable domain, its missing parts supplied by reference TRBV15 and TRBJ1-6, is DAMVIQNPRYQVTQFGKPVTLSCSQTLNHNVMYWYQQKSSQAPKLLFHYYDKDFNNEADTPDNFQSRRPNTSFCFLDIRSPGLGDTAMYLCATSRPQGGSPLHFGNGTRLTVT.

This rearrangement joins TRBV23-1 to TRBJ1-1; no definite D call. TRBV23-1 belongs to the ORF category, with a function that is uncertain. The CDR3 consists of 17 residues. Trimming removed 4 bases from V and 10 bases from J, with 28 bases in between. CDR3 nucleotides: TGCGCCAGCAGTCCAAATTCCCCACGCCAGTTGCGGGTTAGAGCTTTCTTT. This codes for CASSPNSPRQLRVRAFF.

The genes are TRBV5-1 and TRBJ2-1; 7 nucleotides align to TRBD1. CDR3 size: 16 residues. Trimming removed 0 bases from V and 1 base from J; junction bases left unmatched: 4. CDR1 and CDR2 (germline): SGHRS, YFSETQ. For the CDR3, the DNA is TGCGCCAGCAGCTTGGAGGGGACAGCTTCCTACAATGAGCAGTTCTTC. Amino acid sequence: CASSLEGTASYNEQFF. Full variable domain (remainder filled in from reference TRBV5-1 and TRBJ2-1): KAGVTQTPRYLIKTRGQQVTLSCSPISGHRSVSWYQQTPGQGLQFLFEYFSETQRNKGNFPGRFSGRQFSNSRSEMNVSTLELGDSALYLCASSLEGTASYNEQFFGPGTRLTVL.

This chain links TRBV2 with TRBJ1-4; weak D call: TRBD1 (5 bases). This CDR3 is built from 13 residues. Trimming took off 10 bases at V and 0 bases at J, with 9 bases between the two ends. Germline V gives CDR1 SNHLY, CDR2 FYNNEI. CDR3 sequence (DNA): TGTGCCATCGACAGTGCAACTAATGAAAAACTGTTTTTT. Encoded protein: CAIDSATNEKLFF.

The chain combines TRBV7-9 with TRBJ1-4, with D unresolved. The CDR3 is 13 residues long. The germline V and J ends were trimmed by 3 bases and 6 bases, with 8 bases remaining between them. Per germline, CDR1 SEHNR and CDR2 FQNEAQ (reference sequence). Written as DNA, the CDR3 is TGTGCCAGCAGCTTCCGAGGAGATGAAAAACTGTTTTTT. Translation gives CASSFRGDEKLFF.

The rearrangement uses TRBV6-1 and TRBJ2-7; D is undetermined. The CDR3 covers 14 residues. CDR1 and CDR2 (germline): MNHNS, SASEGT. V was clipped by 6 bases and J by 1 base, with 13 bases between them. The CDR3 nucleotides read TGTGCCAGCAGCAAAAACTTTCTTTCCTACGAGCAGTACTTC. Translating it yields CASSKNFLSYEQYF.

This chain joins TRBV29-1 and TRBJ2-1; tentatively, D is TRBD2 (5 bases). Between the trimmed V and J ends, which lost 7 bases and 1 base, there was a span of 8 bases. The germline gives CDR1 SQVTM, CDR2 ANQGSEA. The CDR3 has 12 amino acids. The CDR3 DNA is TGCAGCGCAGAGCGGTCCTACAATGAGCAGTTCTTC. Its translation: CSAERSYNEQFF.

The CDR3 DNA reads TGTGCCAGCAGCTTGGGAAAGGGGCGTCAGCCCCAGCATTTT. As protein: CASSLGKGRQPQHF. The chain combines TRBV7-9 with TRBJ1-5, with D maybe TRBD1 (5 bases). CDR1 SEHNR and CDR2 FQNEAQ come from the germline V gene (reference sequence). The CDR3 loop spans 14 amino acids. V lost 3 bases, J lost 6 bases, and 12 bases lay in between.

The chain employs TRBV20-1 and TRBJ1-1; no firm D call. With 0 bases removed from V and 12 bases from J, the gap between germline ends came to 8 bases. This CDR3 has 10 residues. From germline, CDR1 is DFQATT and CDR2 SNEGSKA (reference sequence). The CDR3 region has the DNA TGCAGTGCTAGAGATGAGGTGCCTTTCTTT. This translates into CSARDEVPFF.